This T cell receptor (beta chain) was recovered during a study of T cell changes during pregnancy in multiple sclerosis (dated by TCRdb to 2018 to 2020). Regarding the research as a whole: In women with multiple sclerosis, the researchers looked at how the T cell repertoire shifted as pregnancy progressed.

Library preparation was by the immunoSEQ multiplex PCR assay. Not all clones reach the TCRdb copy of this immuneACCESS table, which keeps in-frame sequences only. Checked studies attribute under half of the gap to unresolved V genes and leave the rest unexplained. Counted in this sample were tens of thousands of clones; roughly 94% of them appeared once. Clones ranked in the top ten supply just over 2.5% of the sample. As concerns this clone: The clone's antigen remains unknown. No base quality information exists; no much larger clone differs at one position.

The sample consisted of CD8+ T cells from peripheral blood mononuclear cells, taken after pregnancy. This receptor was obtained from a female donor with multiple sclerosis, enrolled in a pregnancy study.

The DNA sequence is TGTGCCAGCAGCTCGTCCGGACTAGCGGACCTCTACGAGCAGTACTTC. This gives the protein CASSSSGLADLYEQYF. The rearrangement joined TRBV7-2 to TRBJ2-7; 10 central bases correspond to TRBD2. From the cysteine through the phenylalanine, the CDR3 covers 16 amino acids. Left in the record is the CDR3 DNA by itself, 48 bases read in frame from the first base. For CDR1 and CDR2, the germline V gene lists SGHTA and FQGNSA. Trimmed from V: 4 bases; trimmed from J: 3 bases; junction bases lacking a gene match: 9.